The 17 T cell receptor beta chains in this list originate from one sample, sequenced in a study of T-cell reconstitution after alpha-beta-depleted transplantation in children. Preparation of the TCRbeta library used unique molecular identifiers. TCRdb re-called the PCR reads through MiXCR, storing one row per CDR3 protein. The table includes approximately 270,000 distinct CDR3 sequences, approximately 24% detected once. This sample comprised PBMCs, mostly from graft donor cells, obtained 360 days after TCRalphabeta/CD19-depleted stem cell transplant. The source of these receptors is a female patient aged 2-15 years who had a stem cell transplant for congenital amegakaryocytic thrombocytopenia, so the T cells may come from the graft donor.

The chain combines TRBV3-1 with TRBJ2-3, with 14 nucleotides matching TRBD2. Trimming cost V 5 bases and J 5 bases; bases outside gene matches: 3. The CDR3 spans 15 residues. Germline CDR1 and CDR2: LGHDT and YNNKEL (reference sequence). CDR3 DNA sequence: TGTGCCAGCAGCTCCGGGACTAGCGGGAGAGATACGCAGTATTTT. Translation: CASSSGTSGRDTQYF.

This CDR3 is CASSAGLSYNEQFF. The CDR3, as DNA: TGCGCCAGCAGTGCGGGACTCTCTTACAATGAGCAGTTCTTC. The chain is built from TRBV4-3 and TRBJ2-1, with D perhaps matching TRBD2 (6 bases). This CDR3 is 14 amino acids long. Deletions cut 6 bases from V and 4 bases from J, with 13 bases between. CDR1 and CDR2 from the germline V gene are LGHNA and YSLEER.

J is TRBJ2-1 and V is TRBV12-3 or TRBV12-4; 10 nucleotides line up with TRBD2. The CDR3 runs 16 residues. Germline trimming cut 6 bases from V and 4 bases from J; bases unmatched to any gene: 9. CDR3 nucleotides: TGTGCCAGCAGCCTCTCACGGACTAGCGGTTACAATGAGCAGTTCTTC. It translates to CASSLSRTSGYNEQFF.

The J gene is TRBJ2-7, the V gene TRBV7-3; no firm D call. With 7 bases removed from V and 4 bases from J, the gap between germline ends came to 20 bases. This CDR3 contains 15 residues. CDR1 and CDR2 (germline): SGHTA, FQGTGA. CDR3 in DNA: TGTGCCAGCACAGTGTCGATAGTTCCAACTTACGAGCAGTACTTC. Amino acids: CASTVSIVPTYEQYF. Drawing the rest from reference TRBV7-3 and TRBJ2-7, the complete variable domain is GAGVSQTPSNKVTEKGKYVELRCDPISGHTALYWYRQSLGQGPEFLIYFQGTGAADDSGLPNDRFFAVRPEGSVSTLKIQRTERGDSAVYLCASTVSIVPTYEQYFGPGTRLTVT.

The chain carries TRBV7-9 and TRBJ1-1; D unresolved. Per germline, CDR1 SEHNR and CDR2 FQNEAQ (reference sequence). There are 15 residues in the CDR3. Trimming cost V 5 bases and J 3 bases, with 16 bases left between them. The CDR3 region has the DNA TGTGCCAGCAGCCACCTCAGAGTTTTGGACACTGAAGCTTTCTTT. Translated: CASSHLRVLDTEAFF.

CDR3 coding DNA: TGCGCCAGCAGCTTGGCAGTGGCGGGGAGCTCCTACAATGAGCAGTTCTTC. Translated, it gives CASSLAVAGSSYNEQFF. V gene TRBV5-1 combines with J gene TRBJ2-1; the D gene is possibly TRBD2 (6 bases). The CDR3 contains 17 residues. Germline values: CDR1 SGHRS, CDR2 YFSETQ. V was clipped by 0 bases and J by 0 bases, with 13 bases between them.

A word on this clonotype: A much larger clonotype is one base distant, so this may be a read error. The chain couples TRBV7-9 to TRBJ2-5; D gene ambiguous. The CDR3 totals 13 residues. The germline V gene has CDR1 SEHNR and CDR2 FQNEAQ (reference sequence). Here the CDR3 DNA reads TGTGCCAGCAGCTTAATGGACCAACAGACCCAGTACTTC. Protein: CASSLMDQQTQYF.

In its sample, this clonotype was seen a few times. The chain employs TRBV10-3 and TRBJ1-5; possibly TRBD1 for D (6 bases). CDR3 size: 13 residues. Germline V lookup: CDR1 ENHRY, CDR2 SYGVKD. The ends were cut back, 4 bases at V and 9 bases at J, with 13 bases in the middle. As DNA, the CDR3 is TGTGCCATCAGTGCTAACAGGGTCGGGCCCCAGCATTTT. Translated: CAISANRVGPQHF.

The sample holds many counts of this clonotype. This chain uses TRBV4-1 with TRBJ1-4; TRBD1 aligns across 7 bases. The CDR3 sequence is 17 residues long. The ends lost 4 bases at V and 0 bases at J; junction bases unmatched: 8. Per germline, CDR1 MGHRA and CDR2 YSYEKL. CDR3 DNA: TGCGCCAGCAGCCCGACAGGGACCACCGCAACTAATGAAAAACTGTTTTTT. Protein: CASSPTGTTATNEKLFF.

This sequence joins TRBV12-3 or TRBV12-4 and TRBJ1-2; D gene unclear. The CDR3 covers 14 residues. Trimming stripped 1 base from V and 4 bases from J, with 10 bases between. The CDR3 nucleotides are TGTGCCAGCAGTTTAGGGCAGGCAACCTATGGCTACACCTTC. As protein: CASSLGQATYGYTF.

The chain combines TRBV20-1 with TRBJ2-3; no clear D gene. Germline CDR1 reads DFQATT; CDR2 reads SNEGSKA (reference sequence). The CDR3 is 13 residues long. Trimming stripped 2 bases from V and 3 bases from J, with 9 bases between. CDR3 nucleotide sequence: TGCAGTGCTAGATTCACCGATACAGATACGCAGTATTTT. Protein: CSARFTDTDTQYF.

The V and J genes are TRBV20-1 and TRBJ2-2, with D perhaps TRBD1 or TRBD2 (5 bases each). Germline V gives CDR1 DFQATT, CDR2 SNEGSKA (reference sequence). There are 16 residues in the CDR3. V lost 6 bases and J 2 bases, leaving 19 bases between the germline ends. The DNA for the CDR3 is TGCAGTGCCCAAGATCCTGGGGGATTTAACACCGGGGAGCTGTTTTTT. It is translated as CSAQDPGGFNTGELFF.

The rearrangement links TRBV12-3 or TRBV12-4 to TRBJ2-1; the D gene is possibly TRBD2 (7 bases). The CDR3 covers 15 residues. V lost 7 bases, J lost 4 bases, and 17 bases lay in between. As DNA, the CDR3 is TGTGCCAGCATTCCGGGGGCTAGCGGATACAATGAGCAGTTCTTC. This sequence encodes CASIPGASGYNEQFF.

The sample holds a few counts of this clonotype. The DNA for the CDR3 is TGTGCCACCAGCAGAGCCGGTCTATTCACAGATACGCAGTATTTT. This encodes CATSRAGLFTDTQYF. The V call is TRBV15, the J call TRBJ2-3; no definite D call. Germline V gene data show CDR1 as LNHNV and CDR2 as YYDKDF (reference sequence). The length of the CDR3 is 15 residues. The V end lost 1 base, the J end lost 2 bases, and 10 bases lay between the germline ends.

There are a few counts of this clonotype. V usage is TRBV27 and J usage is TRBJ2-3, with a weak D call TRBD1 (6 bases). This CDR3 is built from 14 residues. Germline V gene sequence: CDR1 MNHEY, CDR2 SMNVEV (reference sequence). V was cut by 5 bases and J by 6 bases, with 15 bases left in between. The CDR3 protein is CASSPQGRGDTQYF. In nucleotides, the CDR3 is TGTGCCAGCAGTCCCCAGGGGAGAGGGGATACGCAGTATTTT.

The chain is built from TRBV2 and TRBJ2-7, with 10 bases aligning to TRBD1. The CDR3 is 15 residues long. Germline V CDR1 and CDR2: SNHLY, FYNNEI. With 5 bases clipped from V and 1 base from J, the junction kept 5 bases outside the gene matches. The CDR3, as DNA: TGTGCCAGCAGTTGGGACAGGGGAGAATCCTACGAGCAGTACTTC. Translating it yields CASSWDRGESYEQYF.

V gene TRBV5-4 combines with J gene TRBJ1-5; D possibly corresponds to TRBD1 (5 bases). The CDR3 sequence is 15 residues long. Deletions cut 2 bases from V and 6 bases from J, with 15 bases between. The germline CDR1 and CDR2 sequences are SGHNT and YYREEE (reference sequence). The CDR3 sequence is CASSFWGGGSQPQHF. As DNA, the CDR3 is TGTGCCAGCAGCTTTTGGGGGGGAGGATCTCAGCCCCAGCATTTT.